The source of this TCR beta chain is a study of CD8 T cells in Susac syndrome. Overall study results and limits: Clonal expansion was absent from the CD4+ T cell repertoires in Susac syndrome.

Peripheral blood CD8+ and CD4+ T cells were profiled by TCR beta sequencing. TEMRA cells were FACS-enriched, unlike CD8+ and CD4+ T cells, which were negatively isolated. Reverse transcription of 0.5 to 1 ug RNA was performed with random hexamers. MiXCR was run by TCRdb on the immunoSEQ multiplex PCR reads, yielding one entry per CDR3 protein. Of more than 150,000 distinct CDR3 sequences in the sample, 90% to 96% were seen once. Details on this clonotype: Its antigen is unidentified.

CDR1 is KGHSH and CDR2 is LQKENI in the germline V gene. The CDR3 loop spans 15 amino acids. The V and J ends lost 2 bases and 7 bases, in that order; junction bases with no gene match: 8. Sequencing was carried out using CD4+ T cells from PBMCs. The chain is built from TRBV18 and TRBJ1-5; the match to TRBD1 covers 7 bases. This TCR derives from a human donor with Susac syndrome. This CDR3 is CASSPGTGERQPQHF. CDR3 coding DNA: TGTGCCAGCTCACCAGGAACAGGGGAGCGACAGCCCCAGCATTTT.